This T cell receptor (beta chain) was obtained from a study of blood T cell repertoires in COVID-19. Study overall: The origin of the acute and convalescent COVID-19 samples was the United States, Italy and Spain. The cDNA or gDNA used as material had been derived from T cells, B-cell-depleted T cells, or PBMCs.

Authors' methods: Amplified reference gene primers provided the basis for estimating nucleated cell counts. TCRdb's table, derived via immunoSEQ multiplex PCR, lists solely in-frame clones and lacks some. V, J and clone size were drawn from that table, and D and trimming were deduced from the DNA. The sample holds about 150,000 clones, 75% to 90% seen once. Trimming removed 5 bases from V and 9 bases from J; junction bases left unmatched: 7. The germline V gene has CDR1 SGHTA and CDR2 FQGTGA. The CDR3 sequence is 13 residues long. The chain employs TRBV7-3 and TRBJ1-5; 7 bases map to TRBD1. The sample taken for sequencing was peripheral blood. The sequence was collected from a man younger than 30 with COVID-19, enrolled during active disease. CDR3 in amino acids: CASSGKTGRPQHF. The CDR3 nucleotides read TGTGCCAGCAGCGGCAAGACAGGGAGGCCCCAGCATTTT.